The clone carrying this TCR beta chain was observed a single time. Its antigen is as yet unknown. V was cut by 0 bases and J by 8 bases, with 5 bases left in between. CDR3 size: 12 residues. CDR1 and CDR2 from the germline V gene are SGHAT and FQNNGV. TCRdb's copy holds only in-frame clones and misses some; the assay was immunoSEQ multiplex PCR. The sample shows around 300,000 clones, 80% to 90% of them seen only once. This sample stems from a study of Ad26.COV2.S vaccination and SARS-CoV-2 variants. The treatment is: roughly 19 received Ad26.COV2.S at low or high dose, single or two shots; several received placebo; per-sample allocation not given. Sampling took place 63 days after the first vaccine or placebo injection. Donation was by an adult aged 18-55 years who was in Boston. An Ad26 vector carrying the Wuhan-strain SARS-CoV-2 spike served as the vaccine. Study outcomes and limitations: Vaccine and placebo recipients had comparable breadth of non-spike TCRs.

This clonotype was obtained from a person aged 18-60 years who received the Ad26.COV2.S COVID-19 vaccine or a placebo. The source material was peripheral blood, sampled in a trial of Ad26.COV2.S vaccine versus placebo. This chain links TRBV11-2 with TRBJ2-1; D unclear. CDR3 amino acids: CASSLEAYEQFF. CDR3 DNA: TGTGCCAGCAGCTTAGAAGCCTATGAGCAGTTCTTC.